The text below deals with one TCR beta chain. CDR1 and CDR2 from the germline V gene are LGHNA and YNFKEQ. V shed 0 bases and J shed 8 bases, with 16 bases lying between them. The CDR3 runs to 15 residues. The sample belongs to a study of control samples from healthy donors and cancer patients. The method was immunoSEQ multiplex PCR; TCRdb's version includes in-frame clones alone and lacks a portion of them. Of roughly 150,000 clones in the sample, approximately 86% were seen once. The sample taken for sequencing was blood. This receptor was obtained from a man between 18 and 29 years old in good health. V usage is TRBV4-2 and J usage is TRBJ1-2; D not resolved. CDR3: CASSQDRGKSLGYTF. The DNA of the CDR3 is TGTGCCAGCAGCCAAGATCGGGGTAAGAGCCTCGGCTACACCTTC.